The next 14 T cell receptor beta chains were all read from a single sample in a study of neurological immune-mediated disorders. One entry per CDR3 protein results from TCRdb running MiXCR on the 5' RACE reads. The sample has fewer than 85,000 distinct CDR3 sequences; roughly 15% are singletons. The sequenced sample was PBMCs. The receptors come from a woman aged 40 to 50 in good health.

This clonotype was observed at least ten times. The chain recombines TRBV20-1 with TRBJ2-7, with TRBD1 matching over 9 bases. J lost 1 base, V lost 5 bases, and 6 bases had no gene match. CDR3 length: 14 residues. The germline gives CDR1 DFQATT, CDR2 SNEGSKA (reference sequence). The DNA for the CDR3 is TGCAGTGCTGGTGGGACAGGGAGATCCTACGAGCAGTACTTC. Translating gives CSAGGTGRSYEQYF.

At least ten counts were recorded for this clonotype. CDR3 amino acids: CASSQVIYNEQFF. CDR3 sequence (DNA): TGTGCCAGCAGCCAAGTGATTTACAATGAGCAGTTCTTC. The chain has TRBV3-1 and TRBJ2-1, with D uncertain. CDR3 length: 13 residues. The V end was cut by 1 base, the J end by 4 bases, with 5 bases between. Germline values: CDR1 LGHDT, CDR2 YNNKEL (reference sequence).

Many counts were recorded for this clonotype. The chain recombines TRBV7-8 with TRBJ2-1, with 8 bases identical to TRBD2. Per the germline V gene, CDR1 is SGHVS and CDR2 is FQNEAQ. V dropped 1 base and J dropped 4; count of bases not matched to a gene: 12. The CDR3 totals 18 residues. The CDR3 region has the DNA TGTGCCAGCAGCTTAGGGCGGGGGCGGGGGGTCATTTACAATGAGCAGTTCTTC. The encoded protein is CASSLGRGRGVIYNEQFF.

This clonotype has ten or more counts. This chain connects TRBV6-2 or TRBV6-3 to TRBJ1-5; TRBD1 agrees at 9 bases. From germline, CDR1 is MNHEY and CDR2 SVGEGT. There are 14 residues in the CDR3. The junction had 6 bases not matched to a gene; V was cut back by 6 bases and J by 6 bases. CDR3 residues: CASSWGQGGQPQHF. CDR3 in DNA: TGTGCCAGCAGCTGGGGACAGGGCGGTCAGCCCCAGCATTTT.

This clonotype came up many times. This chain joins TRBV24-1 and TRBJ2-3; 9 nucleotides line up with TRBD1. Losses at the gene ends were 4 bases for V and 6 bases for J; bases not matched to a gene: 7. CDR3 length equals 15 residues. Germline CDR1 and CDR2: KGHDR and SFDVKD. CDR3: CATSDPGQGTDTQYF. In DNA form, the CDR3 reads TGTGCCACCAGTGACCCGGGACAGGGTACCGATACGCAGTATTTT.

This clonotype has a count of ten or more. The CDR3 DNA is TGTGCCACCAGCAGAGGAGAAAGCATTCAGTACTTC. It codes for CATSRGESIQYF. V usage is TRBV15 and J usage is TRBJ2-4; no definite D call. From germline, CDR1 is LNHNV and CDR2 YYDKDF (reference sequence). The CDR3 totals 12 residues. The germline V and J ends were trimmed by 1 base and 9 bases, with 7 bases remaining between them.

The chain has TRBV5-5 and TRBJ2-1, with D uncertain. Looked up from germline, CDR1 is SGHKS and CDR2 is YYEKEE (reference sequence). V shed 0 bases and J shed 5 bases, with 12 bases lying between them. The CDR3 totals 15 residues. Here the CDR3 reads CASSLDWTHNNEQFF. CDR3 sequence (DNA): TGTGCCAGCAGCTTGGATTGGACGCATAACAATGAGCAGTTCTTC.

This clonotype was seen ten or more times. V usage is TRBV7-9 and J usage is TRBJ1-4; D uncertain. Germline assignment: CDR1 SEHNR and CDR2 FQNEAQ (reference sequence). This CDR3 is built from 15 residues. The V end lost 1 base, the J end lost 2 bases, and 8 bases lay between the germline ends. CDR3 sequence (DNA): TGTGCCAGCAGCTTAGGTCACTGGACTAATGAAAAACTGTTTTTT. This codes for CASSLGHWTNEKLFF.

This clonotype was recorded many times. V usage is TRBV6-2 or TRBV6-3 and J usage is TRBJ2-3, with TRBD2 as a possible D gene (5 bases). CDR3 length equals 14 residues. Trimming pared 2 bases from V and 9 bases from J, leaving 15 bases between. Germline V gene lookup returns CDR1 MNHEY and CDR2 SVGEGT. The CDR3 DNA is TGTGCCAGCAGTTACCCCGACCCACAGCGGACGCAGTATTTT. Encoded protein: CASSYPDPQRTQYF.

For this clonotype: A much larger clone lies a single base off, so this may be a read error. The CDR3: CTTSDSLSQTQYF. CDR3 nucleotides: TGTACCACCAGTGATTCCCTGAGTCAGACCCAGTACTTC. The J gene is TRBJ2-5, the V gene TRBV24-1; no firm D call. Germline lookup yields CDR1 KGHDR and CDR2 SFDVKD. The CDR3 covers 13 residues.

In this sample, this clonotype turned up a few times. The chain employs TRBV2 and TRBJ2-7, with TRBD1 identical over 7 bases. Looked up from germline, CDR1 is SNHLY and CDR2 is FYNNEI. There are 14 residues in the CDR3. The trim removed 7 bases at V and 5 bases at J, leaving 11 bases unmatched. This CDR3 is CASTTAQGYHEQYV. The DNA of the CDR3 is TGTGCCAGCACCACGGCACAGGGGTATCACGAGCAGTACGTC.

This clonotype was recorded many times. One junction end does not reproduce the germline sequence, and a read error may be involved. Here the CDR3 DNA reads TGTGCCAGCAGTCAAGAGGGACTGGGGCTTAACAATGAGCAGTTCTTC. Protein: CASSQEGLGLNNEQFF. The rearrangement joins TRBV4-2 to TRBJ2-1; possibly TRBD2 for D (6 bases). The CDR3 totals 16 residues. CDR1 and CDR2 from the germline V gene are LGHNA and YNFKEQ.

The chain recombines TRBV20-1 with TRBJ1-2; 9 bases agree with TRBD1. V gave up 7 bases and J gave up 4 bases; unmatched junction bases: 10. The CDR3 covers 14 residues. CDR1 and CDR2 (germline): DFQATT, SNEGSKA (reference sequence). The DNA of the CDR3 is TGCAGTGGCCTAGGAACAGGGGGCAGCTATGGCTACACCTTC. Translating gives CSGLGTGGSYGYTF.

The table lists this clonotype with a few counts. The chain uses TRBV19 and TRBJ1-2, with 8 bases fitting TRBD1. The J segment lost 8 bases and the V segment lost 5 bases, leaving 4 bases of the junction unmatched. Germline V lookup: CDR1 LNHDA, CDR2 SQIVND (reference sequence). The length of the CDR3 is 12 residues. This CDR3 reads CASSARTGGYTF. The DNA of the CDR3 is TGTGCCAGTAGTGCTCGGACAGGGGGCTACACCTTC. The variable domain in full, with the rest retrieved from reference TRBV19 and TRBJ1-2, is DGGITQSPKYLFRKEGQNVTLSCEQNLNHDAMYWYRQDPGQGLRLIYYSQIVNDFQKGDIAEGYSVSREKKESFPLTVTSAQKNPTAFYLCASSARTGGYTFGSGTRLTVV.